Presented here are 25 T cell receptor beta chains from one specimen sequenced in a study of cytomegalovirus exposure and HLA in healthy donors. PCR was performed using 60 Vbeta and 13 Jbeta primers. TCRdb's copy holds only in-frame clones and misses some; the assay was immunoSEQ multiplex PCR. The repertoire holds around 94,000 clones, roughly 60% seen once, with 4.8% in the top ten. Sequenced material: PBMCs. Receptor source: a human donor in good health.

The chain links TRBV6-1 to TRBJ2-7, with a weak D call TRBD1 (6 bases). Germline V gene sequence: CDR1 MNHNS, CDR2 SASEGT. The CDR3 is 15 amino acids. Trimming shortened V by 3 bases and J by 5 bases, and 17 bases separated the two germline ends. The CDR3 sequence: CASSEPQTGRDEQYF. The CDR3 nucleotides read TGTGCCAGCAGTGAGCCGCAGACAGGAAGGGACGAGCAGTACTTC.

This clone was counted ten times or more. CDR3 residues: CAISRDITSGNTIYF. CDR3 nucleotides: TGTGCCATCAGCCGGGACATTACCTCTGGAAACACCATATATTTT. The chain joins TRBV10-3 to TRBJ1-3; the D gene is possibly TRBD1 (6 bases). This CDR3 comprises 15 residues. V was trimmed by 6 bases and J by 0 bases, leaving 12 bases between them. CDR1 and CDR2 (germline): ENHRY, SYGVKD.

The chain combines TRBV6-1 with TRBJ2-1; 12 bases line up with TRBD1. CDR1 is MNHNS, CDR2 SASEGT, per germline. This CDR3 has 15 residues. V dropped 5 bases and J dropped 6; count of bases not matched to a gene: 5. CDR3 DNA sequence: TGTGCCAGCAGTCGGGGACAGGGGGCTATCAATGAGCAGTTCTTC. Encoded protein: CASSRGQGAINEQFF.

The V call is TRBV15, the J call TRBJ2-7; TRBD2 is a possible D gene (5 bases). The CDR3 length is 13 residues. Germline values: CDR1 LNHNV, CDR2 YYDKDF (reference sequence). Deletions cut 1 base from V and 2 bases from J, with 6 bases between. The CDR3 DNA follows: TGTGCCACCAGCAGAGGACTACCCTACGAGCAGTACTTC. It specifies CATSRGLPYEQYF.

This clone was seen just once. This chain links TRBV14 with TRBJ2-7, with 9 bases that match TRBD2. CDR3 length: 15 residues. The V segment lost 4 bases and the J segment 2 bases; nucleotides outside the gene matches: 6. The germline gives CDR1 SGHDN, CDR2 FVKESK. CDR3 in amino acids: CASSLLAGVAYEQYF. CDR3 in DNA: TGTGCCAGCAGCCTCTTAGCGGGAGTCGCCTACGAGCAGTACTTC.

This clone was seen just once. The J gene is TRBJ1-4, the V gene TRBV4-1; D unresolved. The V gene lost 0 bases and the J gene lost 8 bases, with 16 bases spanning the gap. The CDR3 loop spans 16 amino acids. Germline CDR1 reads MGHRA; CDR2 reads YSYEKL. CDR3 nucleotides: TGCGCCAGCAGCCAAGAAAAGGAGTGGAGGAGGGAAAAACTGTTTTTT. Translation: CASSQEKEWRREKLFF.

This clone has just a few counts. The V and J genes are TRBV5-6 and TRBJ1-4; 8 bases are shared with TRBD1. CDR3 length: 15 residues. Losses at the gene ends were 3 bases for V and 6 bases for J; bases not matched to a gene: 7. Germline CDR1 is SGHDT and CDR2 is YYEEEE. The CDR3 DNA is TGTGCCAGCAGCTCTCCCGGACAGGGTTATGAAAAACTGTTTTTT. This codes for CASSSPGQGYEKLFF.

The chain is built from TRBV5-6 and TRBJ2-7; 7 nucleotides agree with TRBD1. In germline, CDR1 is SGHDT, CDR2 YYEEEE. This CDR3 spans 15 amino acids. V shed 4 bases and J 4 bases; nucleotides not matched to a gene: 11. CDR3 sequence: CASSPPGQSFYEQYF. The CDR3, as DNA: TGTGCCAGCAGCCCACCGGGACAGAGCTTTTACGAGCAGTACTTC.

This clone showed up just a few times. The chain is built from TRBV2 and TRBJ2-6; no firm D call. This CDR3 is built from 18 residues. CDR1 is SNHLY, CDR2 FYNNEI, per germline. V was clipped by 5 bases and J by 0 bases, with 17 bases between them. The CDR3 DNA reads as TGTGCCAGCAGTCCGCAACAGTTATCCCCCTCTGGGGCCAACGTCCTGACTTTC. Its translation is CASSPQQLSPSGANVLTF.

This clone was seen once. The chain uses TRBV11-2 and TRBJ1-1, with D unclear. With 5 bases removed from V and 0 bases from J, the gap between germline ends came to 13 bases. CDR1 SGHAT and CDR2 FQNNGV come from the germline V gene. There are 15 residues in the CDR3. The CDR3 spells CASSTRRTMNTEAFF. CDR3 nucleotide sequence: TGTGCCAGCAGCACCCGACGGACTATGAACACTGAAGCTTTCTTT.

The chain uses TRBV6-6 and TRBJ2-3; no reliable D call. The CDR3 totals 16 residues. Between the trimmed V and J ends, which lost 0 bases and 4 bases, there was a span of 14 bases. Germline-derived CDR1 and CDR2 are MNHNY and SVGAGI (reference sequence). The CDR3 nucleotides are TGTGCCAGCAGTTACTCGATCACCAGTCTTCCAGATACGCAGTATTTT. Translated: CASSYSITSLPDTQYF.

The CDR3 DNA follows: TGTGCCAGCAGTCTCCGAACAGGGGGCTACGAGCAGTACTTC. Amino acid sequence: CASSLRTGGYEQYF. The V gene is TRBV27, the J gene TRBJ2-7; the match to TRBD1 covers 8 bases. The CDR3 sequence is 14 residues long. V lost 5 bases to trimming and J lost 3 bases; unmatched junction nucleotides: 6. Germline V gene sequence: CDR1 MNHEY, CDR2 SMNVEV (reference sequence).

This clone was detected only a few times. CDR3: CASSIFGGNEAFF. The CDR3 coding sequence is TGTGCCAGCAGCATCTTCGGGGGGAATGAAGCTTTCTTT. V is TRBV7-9 and J is TRBJ1-1; D is perhaps TRBD1 (5 bases). Trimming took 5 bases from V and 7 from J, leaving 14 bases between them. Looked up from germline, CDR1 is SEHNR and CDR2 is FQNEAQ (reference sequence). The CDR3 length is 13 residues.

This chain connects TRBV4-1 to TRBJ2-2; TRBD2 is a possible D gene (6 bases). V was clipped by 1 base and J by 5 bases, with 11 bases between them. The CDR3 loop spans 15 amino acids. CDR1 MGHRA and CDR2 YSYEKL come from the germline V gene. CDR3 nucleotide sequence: TGCGCCAGCAGCCAAGTTTATCGGGGGACCGGGGAGCTGTTTTTT. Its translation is CASSQVYRGTGELFF.

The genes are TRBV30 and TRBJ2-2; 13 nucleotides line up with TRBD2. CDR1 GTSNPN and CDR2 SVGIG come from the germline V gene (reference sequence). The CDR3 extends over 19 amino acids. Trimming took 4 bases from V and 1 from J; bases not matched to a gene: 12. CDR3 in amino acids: CAWTIRGGLAGLNTGELFF. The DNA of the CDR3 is TGTGCCTGGACCATTCGGGGGGGACTAGCGGGACTGAACACCGGGGAGCTGTTTTTT.

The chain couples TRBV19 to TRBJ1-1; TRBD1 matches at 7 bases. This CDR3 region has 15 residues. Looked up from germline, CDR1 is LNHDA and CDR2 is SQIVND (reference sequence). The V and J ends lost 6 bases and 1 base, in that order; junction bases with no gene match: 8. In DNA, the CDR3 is TGTGCCAGTAGCCTCGGGGCAGGGGGGAACACTGAAGCTTTCTTT. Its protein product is CASSLGAGGNTEAFF.

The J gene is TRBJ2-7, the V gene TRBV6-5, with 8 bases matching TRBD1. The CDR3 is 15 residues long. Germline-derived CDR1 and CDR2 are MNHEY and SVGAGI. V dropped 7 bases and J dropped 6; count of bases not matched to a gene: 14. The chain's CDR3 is CASTVLNQGAGEQYF. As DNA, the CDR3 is TGTGCCAGCACCGTCTTGAACCAGGGGGCAGGCGAGCAGTACTTC.

The CDR3 loop reads CASGADAYSNQPQHF. CDR3 nucleotide sequence: TGTGCCAGTGGGGCAGATGCCTATAGCAATCAGCCCCAGCATTTT. The J gene is TRBJ1-5, the V gene TRBV19, with D possibly matching TRBD1 (5 bases). The CDR3 spans 15 residues. The germline CDR1 and CDR2 sequences are LNHDA and SQIVND (reference sequence). V was pared by 8 bases and J by 0 bases, with 14 bases between. Complete variable domain (other parts from reference TRBV19 and TRBJ1-5): DGGITQSPKYLFRKEGQNVTLSCEQNLNHDAMYWYRQDPGQGLRLIYYSQIVNDFQKGDIAEGYSVSREKKESFPLTVTSAQKNPTAFYLCASGADAYSNQPQHFGDGTRLSIL.

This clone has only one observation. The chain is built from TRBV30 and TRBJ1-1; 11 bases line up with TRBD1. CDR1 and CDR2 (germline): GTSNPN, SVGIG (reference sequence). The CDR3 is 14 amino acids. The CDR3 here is CASSAGQGGTEAFF. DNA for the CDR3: TGTGCTTCATCGGCGGGACAGGGGGGGACTGAAGCTTTCTTT.

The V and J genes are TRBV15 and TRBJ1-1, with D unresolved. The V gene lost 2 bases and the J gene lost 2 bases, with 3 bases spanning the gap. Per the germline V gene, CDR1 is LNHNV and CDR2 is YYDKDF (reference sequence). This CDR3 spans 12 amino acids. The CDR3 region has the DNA TGTGCCACCAGCAGACATAACACTGAAGCTTTCTTT. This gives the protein CATSRHNTEAFF.

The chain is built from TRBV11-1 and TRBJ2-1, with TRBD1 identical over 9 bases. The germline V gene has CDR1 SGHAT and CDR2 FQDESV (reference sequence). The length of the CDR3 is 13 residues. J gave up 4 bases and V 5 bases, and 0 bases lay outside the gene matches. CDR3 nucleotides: TGTGCCAGCAGCGGACAGGGGTACAATGAGCAGTTCTTC. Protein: CASSGQGYNEQFF.

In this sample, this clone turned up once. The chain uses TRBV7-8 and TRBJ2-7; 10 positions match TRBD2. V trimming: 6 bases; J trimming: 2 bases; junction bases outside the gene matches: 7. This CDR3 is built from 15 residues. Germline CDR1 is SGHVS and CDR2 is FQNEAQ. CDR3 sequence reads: CASRFGTSATYEQYF. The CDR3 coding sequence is TGTGCCAGCAGATTCGGGACTAGCGCTACCTACGAGCAGTACTTC.

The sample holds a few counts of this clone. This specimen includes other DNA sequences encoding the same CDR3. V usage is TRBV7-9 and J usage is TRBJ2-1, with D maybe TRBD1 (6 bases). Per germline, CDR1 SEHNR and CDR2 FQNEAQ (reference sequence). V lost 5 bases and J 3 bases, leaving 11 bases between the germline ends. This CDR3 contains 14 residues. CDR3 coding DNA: TGTGCCAGCAGCCCCCGGGACAACTACAATGAGCAGTTCTTC. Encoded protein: CASSPRDNYNEQFF.

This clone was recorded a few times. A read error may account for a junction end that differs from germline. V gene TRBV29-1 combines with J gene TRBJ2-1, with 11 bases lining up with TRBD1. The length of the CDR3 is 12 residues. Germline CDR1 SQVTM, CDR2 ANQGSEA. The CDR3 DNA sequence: TGCAGCGCGTGGGGACAGGGGGAGGAGCGGTTCTTC. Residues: CSAWGQGEERFF.

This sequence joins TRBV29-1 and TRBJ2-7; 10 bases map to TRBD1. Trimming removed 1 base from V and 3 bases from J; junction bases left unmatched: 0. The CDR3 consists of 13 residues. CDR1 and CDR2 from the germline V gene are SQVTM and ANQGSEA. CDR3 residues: CSVEGTGGYEQYF. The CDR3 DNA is TGCAGCGTTGAAGGGACAGGGGGCTACGAGCAGTACTTC.